One sample yielded the 28 T cell receptor beta chains listed below, sequenced in a study of blood T cell repertoires in COVID-19. Sequencing was performed with immunoSEQ multiplex PCR; in TCRdb, only in-frame clones are kept and a portion is missing. The sample lists 250,000 to 400,000 clones, roughly 90% seen once, with 2.5% to 3% in the top ten. Sequencing was done on a sample of peripheral blood. Receptors originate from a woman in her 30s with COVID-19, enrolled during active disease.

This chain connects TRBV28 to TRBJ2-1, with a tentative D call TRBD1 (5 bases). The V and J ends lost 3 bases and 7 bases respectively, with 16 bases between them. CDR1 and CDR2 (germline): MDHEN, SYDVKM. The CDR3 is 15 amino acids. The CDR3 is CASSLDISSRNEQFF. The CDR3 DNA follows: TGTGCCAGCAGTTTGGACATCTCCTCGAGGAATGAGCAGTTCTTC.

The chain links TRBV29-1 to TRBJ2-3; D is perhaps TRBD2 (5 bases). Trimming shortened V by 7 bases and J by 3 bases, and 17 bases separated the two germline ends. Looked up from germline, CDR1 is SQVTM and CDR2 is ANQGSEA. This CDR3 is built from 14 residues. The CDR3 DNA follows: TGCAGCGCAAAAAGGACTCCTGGGACAGATACGCAGTATTTT. It codes for CSAKRTPGTDTQYF.

This clone showed up just a few times. The chain uses TRBV11-2 and TRBJ2-3; 12 bases line up with TRBD1. Per the germline V gene, CDR1 is SGHAT and CDR2 is FQNNGV. The junction had 5 bases not matched to a gene; V was cut back by 1 base and J by 3 bases. The CDR3 consists of 17 residues. CDR3: CASSLVGTGGWTDTQYF. In DNA form, the CDR3 reads TGTGCCAGCAGCTTAGTCGGGACAGGGGGCTGGACAGATACGCAGTATTTT.

This clone was recorded once. The rearrangement joins TRBV4-1 to TRBJ2-3; 9 nucleotides line up with TRBD2. V dropped 4 bases and J dropped 0; count of bases not matched to a gene: 5. CDR1 is MGHRA, CDR2 YSYEKL, per germline. The CDR3 has 16 amino acids. As DNA, the CDR3 is TGCGCCAGCAGCCCATTAGCGGGAGTGAGCACAGATACGCAGTATTTT. Protein: CASSPLAGVSTDTQYF.

The V and J genes are TRBV6-5 and TRBJ2-2; no definite D call. Looked up from germline, CDR1 is MNHEY and CDR2 is SVGAGI. This CDR3 spans 14 amino acids. V dropped 8 bases and J dropped 1 base, with 11 bases sitting between them. In nucleotides, the CDR3 is TGTGCCAGCGCCCGATCAGAGAACACCGGGGAGCTGTTTTTT. Protein product: CASARSENTGELFF.

The rearrangement joins TRBV4-1 to TRBJ2-7; weak D call: TRBD1 (6 bases). Trimming stripped 1 base from V and 2 bases from J, with 9 bases between. Germline CDR1 is MGHRA and CDR2 is YSYEKL. CDR3 length: 14 amino acids. The DNA for the CDR3 is TGCGCCAGCAGCCAAGGCAGGGGAGCCTACGAGCAGTACTTC. Its protein product is CASSQGRGAYEQYF.

The chain couples TRBV6-6 to TRBJ1-3; the D gene is possibly TRBD1 (6 bases). Trimming removed 5 bases at V and 3 bases at J, with 20 bases between. Per the germline V gene, CDR1 is MNHNY and CDR2 is SVGAGI (reference sequence). The CDR3 is 17 amino acids. CDR3 bases: TGTGCCAGCAGTCGAGGGTTCGGGGGGGCAGGTGGAAACACCATATATTTT. Translation gives CASSRGFGGAGGNTIYF.

The chain has TRBV7-6 and TRBJ1-4; D call uncertain. From germline, CDR1 is SGHVS and CDR2 FNYEAQ. V was pared by 1 base and J by 5 bases, with 14 bases between. This CDR3 is built from 16 residues. The CDR3 spells CASSLDLAGGNEKLFF. The CDR3 region has the DNA TGTGCCAGCAGCTTAGATCTCGCGGGCGGGAATGAAAAACTGTTTTTT.

This chain joins TRBV2 and TRBJ2-3; perhaps TRBD1 as D (6 bases). The V gene lost 6 bases and the J gene lost 0 bases, with 10 bases spanning the gap. The CDR3 spans 14 residues. CDR1 and CDR2 (germline): SNHLY, FYNNEI. CDR3 loop: CASSRTASTDTQYF. CDR3 nucleotides: TGTGCCAGCAGCAGGACAGCAAGCACAGATACGCAGTATTTT.

This chain joins TRBV5-6 and TRBJ2-1; 12 nucleotides match TRBD2. Germline assignment: CDR1 SGHDT and CDR2 YYEEEE. The CDR3 totals 16 residues. Unmatched junction bases numbered 6, after V lost 4 bases and J lost 4 bases. CDR3 nucleotide sequence: TGTGCCAGCAGCCGTAGACTAGCGGGAGATTACAATGAGCAGTTCTTC. Translating gives CASSRRLAGDYNEQFF.

In this sample, this clone turned up a few times. In the same sample, other DNA sequences code for this CDR3. CDR3 protein: CASSWDSNTGELFF. The CDR3 nucleotides read TGTGCCAGCAGCTGGGACAGCAACACCGGGGAGCTGTTTTTT. The rearrangement uses TRBV2 and TRBJ2-2, with TRBD1 matching 7 bases. After removal of 6 bases from V and 2 bases from J, the junction contained 3 bases not matched to a gene. This CDR3 spans 14 amino acids. Germline V gene data show CDR1 as SNHLY and CDR2 as FYNNEI.

This clone appeared once. The genes are TRBV5-5 and TRBJ2-7, with unresolved D. The germline gives CDR1 SGHKS, CDR2 YYEKEE (reference sequence). The CDR3 length is 14 residues. Trimming shortened V by 0 bases and J by 2 bases, and 9 bases separated the two germline ends. CDR3 coding DNA: TGTGCCAGCAGCTTGGAAGGCGGTACCTACGAGCAGTACTTC. Its translation is CASSLEGGTYEQYF.

CDR3 sequence reads: CASSLSGGNSNTQYF. The CDR3 DNA reads TGTGCCAGCAGTTTATCGGGAGGGAACTCTAATACGCAGTATTTT. The V and J genes are TRBV27 and TRBJ2-3, with TRBD2 matching 7 bases. This CDR3 has 15 amino acids. In germline, CDR1 is MNHEY, CDR2 SMNVEV (reference sequence). V shed 0 bases, J shed 7 bases, and the junction held 7 bases outside the gene matches.

This chain connects TRBV11-1 to TRBJ2-2, with D possibly matching TRBD2 (6 bases). V shed 5 bases and J shed 5 bases, with 18 bases lying between them. Germline assignment: CDR1 SGHAT and CDR2 FQDESV (reference sequence). The CDR3 is made up of 16 amino acids. In DNA form, the CDR3 reads TGTGCCAGCAGCATCGCGGTAGGAGGGAAAACCGGGGAGCTGTTTTTT. Translated, it gives CASSIAVGGKTGELFF.

The gene calls are TRBV4-2 and TRBJ2-7; 9 positions agree with TRBD2. This CDR3 has 17 amino acids. Trimming at V came to 4 bases and at J to 7 bases, leaving 17 bases not matched to a gene. Looked up from germline, CDR1 is LGHNA and CDR2 is YNFKEQ. CDR3: CASSRTRLTSGTGEQYF. The CDR3 DNA is TGTGCCAGCAGCCGAACGCGGTTGACTAGCGGTACGGGGGAGCAGTACTTC.

This clone showed up just once. The gene calls are TRBV28 and TRBJ1-5, with TRBD1 identical over 10 bases. Germline loops: CDR1 MDHEN, CDR2 SYDVKM. The CDR3 extends over 16 amino acids. Germline trimming cut 4 bases from V and 5 bases from J; bases unmatched to any gene: 8. CDR3 sequence reads: CASSSPGQGSDQPQHF. The CDR3 DNA is TGTGCCAGCAGTTCACCGGGACAGGGGTCCGATCAGCCCCAGCATTTT.

As to this clone: This CDR3 is also generated by other DNA sequences in the sample. The rearrangement links TRBV28 to TRBJ2-1; perhaps TRBD2 as D (6 bases). V lost 2 bases to trimming and J lost 3 bases, with 8 bases between them. This CDR3 comprises 14 residues. Germline CDR1 and CDR2: MDHEN and SYDVKM. CDR3 bases: TGTGCCAGCAGTTTACGGGGGAGCTACAATGAGCAGTTCTTC. Translated, it gives CASSLRGSYNEQFF.

This clone was recorded only once. V gene TRBV27 combines with J gene TRBJ2-7; possible D gene TRBD1, 5 bases. Trimming took 1 base from V and 5 from J, leaving 6 bases between them. The CDR3 loop spans 12 amino acids. CDR1 is MNHEY, CDR2 SMNVEV, per germline (reference sequence). CDR3 DNA sequence: TGTGCCAGCAGTTTATGGGGCGACGAGCAGTACTTC. Amino acids: CASSLWGDEQYF.

The rearrangement uses TRBV2 and TRBJ1-2; 7 bases agree with TRBD1. Unmatched junction bases numbered 7, after V lost 5 bases and J lost 4 bases. This CDR3 region has 14 residues. Germline-derived CDR1 and CDR2 are SNHLY and FYNNEI. The CDR3 nucleotides are TGTGCCAGCAGTTCCCGACAGGGAGGCTATGGCTACACCTTC. Its translation: CASSSRQGGYGYTF. Together with reference TRBV2 and TRBJ1-2, the CDR3 gives the full variable domain: EPEVTQTPSHQVTQMGQEVILRCVPISNHLYFYWYRQILGQKVEFLVSFYNNEISEKSEIFDDQFSVERPDGSNFTLKIRSTKLEDSAMYFCASSSRQGGYGYTFGSGTRLTVV.

V gene TRBV30 combines with J gene TRBJ2-5, with D maybe TRBD1 (5 bases). Deletions cut 5 bases from V and 2 bases from J, with 18 bases between. The V gene's germline CDR1 is GTSNPN and CDR2 SVGIG (reference sequence). This CDR3 has 15 amino acids. CDR3 protein: CAWVERGSLQETQYF. CDR3 DNA: TGTGCCTGGGTAGAAAGGGGCAGTTTACAAGAGACCCAGTACTTC.

The chain carries TRBV2 and TRBJ1-6, with no clear D. The CDR3 spans 17 residues. Deletions cut 1 base from V and 0 bases from J, with 10 bases between. In germline, CDR1 is SNHLY, CDR2 FYNNEI. CDR3 nucleotides: TGTGCCAGCAGTGAAGAGGGAGTAGGCTCCTATAATTCACCCCTCCACTTT. Its protein product is CASSEEGVGSYNSPLHF. The variable domain in full, with the rest retrieved from reference TRBV2 and TRBJ1-6, is EPEVTQTPSHQVTQMGQEVILRCVPISNHLYFYWYRQILGQKVEFLVSFYNNEISEKSEIFDDQFSVERPDGSNFTLKIRSTKLEDSAMYFCASSEEGVGSYNSPLHFGNGTRLTVT.

V usage is TRBV15 and J usage is TRBJ1-6; D gene uncertain. CDR1 is LNHNV, CDR2 YYDKDF, per germline (reference sequence). The CDR3 spans 14 residues. The V end lost 0 bases, the J end lost 7 bases, and 7 bases lay between the germline ends. The CDR3 reads CATSREGRNSPLHF. The CDR3 nucleotides read TGTGCCACCAGCAGAGAGGGCAGGAATTCACCCCTCCACTTT. Full variable domain (missing parts from reference TRBV15 and TRBJ1-6): DAMVIQNPRYQVTQFGKPVTLSCSQTLNHNVMYWYQQKSSQAPKLLFHYYDKDFNNEADTPDNFQSRRPNTSFCFLDIRSPGLGDTAMYLCATSREGRNSPLHFGNGTRLTVT.

This clone was counted only a few times. J is TRBJ2-1 and V is TRBV5-8; maybe TRBD2 (6 bases). The CDR3 sequence is 16 residues long. Trimming left V 4 bases short and J 4 bases short, with 18 bases between. Germline assignment: CDR1 SGHTS and CDR2 YDEGEE. The CDR3 region is CASSRFIVEGYNEQFF. The CDR3 nucleotides are TGTGCCAGCAGCCGCTTCATAGTGGAGGGGTACAATGAGCAGTTCTTC.

The chain has TRBV2 and TRBJ1-2; 10 nucleotides align to TRBD1. J was trimmed by 8 bases and V by 7 bases; bases with no gene match: 13. Germline V gene lookup returns CDR1 SNHLY and CDR2 FYNNEI. There are 15 residues in the CDR3. The CDR3 loop reads CASTTRTGGIGGYTF. The CDR3 DNA reads TGTGCCAGCACTACACGGACAGGGGGAATAGGAGGCTACACCTTC. The full variable domain, its missing parts supplied by reference TRBV2 and TRBJ1-2, is EPEVTQTPSHQVTQMGQEVILRCVPISNHLYFYWYRQILGQKVEFLVSFYNNEISEKSEIFDDQFSVERPDGSNFTLKIRSTKLEDSAMYFCASTTRTGGIGGYTFGSGTRLTVV.

This clone was seen once. The rearrangement links TRBV12-5 to TRBJ2-7, with D maybe TRBD1 (5 bases). Trimming took 6 bases from V and 0 from J, leaving 9 bases between them. This CDR3 region has 13 residues. The germline gives CDR1 LGHNT, CDR2 FRNRAP. CDR3 amino acids: CASGGDSSYEQYF. CDR3 DNA: TGTGCTAGTGGAGGAGACAGCTCCTACGAGCAGTACTTC.

The chain recombines TRBV5-6 with TRBJ1-2; D is uncertain. The CDR3 is made up of 14 amino acids. CDR1 is SGHDT, CDR2 YYEEEE, per germline. Trimming took off 0 bases at V and 7 bases at J, with 13 bases between the two ends. The CDR3 region is CASSLGQRFFGYTF. In DNA, the CDR3 is TGTGCCAGCAGCTTGGGGCAGCGATTTTTTGGCTACACCTTC.

The chain couples TRBV7-7 to TRBJ2-1; 8 bases agree with TRBD1. The CDR3 extends over 14 amino acids. Germline CDR1 is SSHAT and CDR2 is FNYEAQ (reference sequence). Trimming cost V 1 base and J 6 bases; bases outside gene matches: 2. CDR3 loop: CASSLGTGTNEQFF. As DNA, the CDR3 is TGTGCCAGCAGCTTAGGGACAGGGACCAATGAGCAGTTCTTC.

The chain uses TRBV5-6 and TRBJ2-6; D unresolved. The CDR3 is 14 amino acids. Germline-derived CDR1 and CDR2 are SGHDT and YYEEEE. Trimming stripped 1 base from V and 2 bases from J, with 4 bases between. In nucleotides, the CDR3 is TGTGCCAGCAGCTTGCCCGCTGGGGCCAACGTCCTGACTTTC. Amino acids: CASSLPAGANVLTF.